The rows below give T cell receptor beta chains drawn from one sample of a study of control samples from healthy donors and cancer patients. Sequencing was performed with immunoSEQ multiplex PCR; in TCRdb, only in-frame clones are kept and a portion is missing. This table holds fewer than 250,000 clones, 90% to 95% found once. Material for sequencing was blood. Receptors originate from a man aged 25-45 years in good health. The conserved cysteine and the conserved F or W are not part of the CDR3 here. Fields, in order: V gene, CDR3 protein.

TRBV30,AWSAPPTGSAEAF
TRBV4-2,ASSQDRGGAEAF
TRBV7-9,ASSLGGQPQH
TRBV7-8,ASSFDRGGLGAEAF
TRBV7-2,ASRPGQGTGELF
TRBV18,ASSPRWGDNEQF
TRBV15,ATKAYRVVDTEAF
TRBV28,ASSSGQGDGYT
TRBV10-3,AISESEGIINEQY
TRBV24-1,ATSPGTDTQY